This entry lists 26 T cell receptor beta chains sequenced from one sample in a study of shared clonotypes between healthy human individuals. Here immunoSEQ multiplex PCR was the method, and the copy in TCRdb shows in-frame clones only, minus some. The table has fewer than 650,000 clones, around 76% seen once; the top ten hold about 11%. The sequenced sample consisted of PBMCs. All receptors come from a woman aged 35 to 49 in good health. Some clones in this sample may be carry-over from other donors' samples.

This clone has just a few counts. One base away lies a much larger clone, so this may be a sequencing read error. The chain carries TRBV29-1 and TRBJ1-3; D call uncertain. This CDR3 has 12 residues. The germline V gene has CDR1 SQVTM and CDR2 ANQGSEA. The CDR3 here is CGVESGVDTIYF. The CDR3 DNA follows: TGCGGCGTTGAATCCGGCGTGGACACCATATATTTT.

V and J are TRBV7-3 and TRBJ2-1; 10 bases fit TRBD2. The CDR3 has 16 residues. In germline, CDR1 is SGHTA, CDR2 FQGTGA. Trimming cost V 5 bases and J 5 bases; bases outside gene matches: 9. This CDR3 reads CASSRDIAGGDNEQFF. CDR3 nucleotides: TGTGCCAGCAGCCGAGACATAGCGGGAGGAGACAATGAGCAGTTCTTC.

This clone was observed a single time. This sequence joins TRBV6-1 and TRBJ2-7, with 8 nucleotides matching TRBD2. Germline CDR1 and CDR2: MNHNS and SASEGT. The junction had 4 bases not matched to a gene; V was cut back by 3 bases and J by 6 bases. The CDR3 covers 13 residues. Here the CDR3 DNA reads TGTGCCAGCAGTGACGGGACTAGTTTCGAGCAGTACTTC. This gives the protein CASSDGTSFEQYF.

The CDR3 DNA reads TGCGCCAGCAGCCCTGGCGGGGGGCGCGAGCAGTACTTC. Translation gives CASSPGGGREQYF. The chain combines TRBV5-1 with TRBJ2-7, with 8 bases fitting TRBD2. The CDR3 covers 13 residues. Germline loops: CDR1 SGHRS, CDR2 YFSETQ. The junction had 6 bases not matched to a gene; V was cut back by 4 bases and J by 6 bases.

This clone has a count of ten or more. The rearrangement joins TRBV7-9 to TRBJ1-1; 10 nucleotides agree with TRBD1. This CDR3 contains 13 residues. Germline lookup yields CDR1 SEHNR and CDR2 FQNEAQ (reference sequence). With 1 base clipped from V and 11 bases from J, the junction kept 4 bases outside the gene matches. CDR3 in amino acids: CASSLVGQGLAFF. CDR3 bases: TGTGCCAGCAGCTTAGTGGGACAGGGGTTGGCTTTCTTT.

This chain joins TRBV4-1 and TRBJ2-7; possible D gene TRBD2, 5 bases. The CDR3 contains 16 residues. Trimming removed 1 base at V and 0 bases at J, with 13 bases between. Per germline, CDR1 MGHRA and CDR2 YSYEKL. CDR3 loop: CASSQAGSWSSYEQYF. The CDR3 DNA is TGCGCCAGCAGCCAAGCGGGGTCGTGGAGCTCCTACGAGCAGTACTTC.

CDR3 in DNA: TGTGCCATCAGTGGGGAGCGGGAGTTGACCTACAATGAGCAGTTCTTC. It codes for CAISGERELTYNEQFF. The V call is TRBV10-3, the J call TRBJ2-1; 8 bases agree with TRBD2. The trim removed 4 bases at V and 2 bases at J, leaving 7 bases unmatched. The germline gives CDR1 ENHRY, CDR2 SYGVKD. The CDR3 runs 16 residues.

The V call is TRBV2, the J call TRBJ2-1; TRBD2 matches 14 bases. Germline lookup yields CDR1 SNHLY and CDR2 FYNNEI. CDR3 length: 17 residues. The J segment lost 4 bases and the V segment lost 4 bases, leaving 6 bases of the junction unmatched. The CDR3 reads CASSGPGLAGAYNEQFF. The CDR3 DNA follows: TGTGCCAGCAGTGGTCCGGGACTAGCGGGAGCTTACAATGAGCAGTTCTTC.

This clone showed up just a few times. The V gene is TRBV30, the J gene TRBJ2-7; the match to TRBD2 covers 9 bases. Germline trimming cut 6 bases from V and 7 bases from J; bases unmatched to any gene: 13. This CDR3 contains 14 residues. The germline gives CDR1 GTSNPN, CDR2 SVGIG (reference sequence). DNA of the CDR3: TGTGCCTGCTCCAGGATCCCTAGCGGGATTGAGCAGTACTTC. Translated: CACSRIPSGIEQYF.

With regard to this clone: The same CDR3 arises from other DNA sequences in this sample as well. The V call is TRBV19, the J call TRBJ1-1; 10 nucleotides agree with TRBD1. This CDR3 has 14 amino acids. The J segment lost 1 base and the V segment lost 8 bases, leaving 4 bases of the junction unmatched. The V gene's germline CDR1 is LNHDA and CDR2 SQIVND (reference sequence). The CDR3 is CASSRQGANTEAFF. The CDR3 DNA reads as TGTGCCAGTTCAAGACAGGGGGCGAACACTGAAGCTTTCTTT. The complete variable domain, with remaining parts taken from reference TRBV19 and TRBJ1-1, reads DGGITQSPKYLFRKEGQNVTLSCEQNLNHDAMYWYRQDPGQGLRLIYYSQIVNDFQKGDIAEGYSVSREKKESFPLTVTSAQKNPTAFYLCASSRQGANTEAFFGQGTRLTVV.

The chain is built from TRBV11-3 and TRBJ1-2, with TRBD1 matching 7 bases. J gave up 7 bases and V 5 bases, and 4 bases lay outside the gene matches. Germline CDR1 is SGHNT and CDR2 is YENEEA. This CDR3 comprises 12 residues. This CDR3 is CASSDEGAGYTF. The CDR3 DNA reads TGTGCCAGCAGCGACGAGGGGGCTGGCTACACCTTC.

The chain has TRBV7-3 and TRBJ2-5; perhaps D is TRBD1 or TRBD2 (5 bases each). CDR1 and CDR2 from the germline V gene are SGHTA and FQGTGA. V lost 3 bases and J 4 bases, leaving 15 bases between the germline ends. The CDR3 is made up of 15 amino acids. CDR3: CASSLAGTSRETQYF. The DNA for the CDR3 is TGTGCCAGCAGCTTGGCAGGGACCAGCCGAGAGACCCAGTACTTC.

Note on this clone: A much larger clone lies one base from this, so it may be a read error. The V and J genes are TRBV5-1 and TRBJ1-5; 7 nucleotides align to TRBD1. Germline loops: CDR1 SGHRS, CDR2 YFSETQ. With 0 bases clipped from V and 7 bases from J, the junction kept 7 bases outside the gene matches. CDR3 length: 15 amino acids. The CDR3 region has the DNA TGCGCCAGCAGCTTGGAGGGGGCGCGGGAGCAGCCCCAGCATTTT. The encoded protein is CASSLEGAREQPQHF. Supplemented by reference TRBV5-1 and TRBJ1-5, the full variable domain reads KAGVTQTPRYLIKTRGQQVTLSCSPISGHRSVSWYQQTPGQGLQFLFEYFSETQRNKGNFPGRFSGRQFSNSRSEMNVSTLELGDSALYLCASSLEGAREQPQHFGDGTRLSIL.

The chain carries TRBV29-1 and TRBJ2-5; TRBD1 matches at 8 bases. The DNA matches TRBJ2-7 better at its end, which makes the J call doubtful. The CDR3 has 12 residues. Germline V gene sequence: CDR1 SQVTM, CDR2 ANQGSEA. Here the CDR3 reads CSVEGTGYEQYF. CDR3 nucleotides: TGCAGCGTTGAAGGGACAGGGTACGAGCAGTACTTC.

In this sample, this clone turned up many times. The sample contains more than one DNA sequence encoding this CDR3. V is TRBV5-1 and J is TRBJ2-4; no clear D gene. Per germline, CDR1 SGHRS and CDR2 YFSETQ. CDR3 length: 13 residues. Trimming cost V 0 bases and J 9 bases, with 10 bases left between them. The CDR3 nucleotides are TGCGCCAGCAGCTTGGACAGCAATGGCATTCAGTACTTC. Its protein product is CASSLDSNGIQYF.

This sequence joins TRBV25-1 and TRBJ2-5, with a weak D call TRBD1 (7 bases). CDR1 is MGHDK, CDR2 SYGVNS, per germline. Trimming removed 6 bases at V and 2 bases at J, with 19 bases between. The CDR3 runs 16 residues. The CDR3, as DNA: TGTGCCAGCAGCAGAGCGGGCAGGGGGAAACAAGAGACCCAGTACTTC. It translates to CASSRAGRGKQETQYF.

The chain carries TRBV18 and TRBJ2-6; 7 nucleotides line up with TRBD1. Germline CDR1 KGHSH, CDR2 LQKENI. The CDR3 contains 19 residues. Losses at the gene ends were 3 bases for V and 4 bases for J; bases not matched to a gene: 15. The CDR3 DNA reads as TGTGCCAGCTCACCCTTGGGACAGCTTGCTAGGTCAGGGGCCAACGTCCTGACTTTC. Translated, it gives CASSPLGQLARSGANVLTF.

Regarding this clone: With a far larger clone one base away, a read error is the likely cause. The chain couples TRBV4-3 to TRBJ2-4; either TRBD1 or TRBD2 may supply D (6 bases each). The CDR3 is 15 amino acids. CDR1 is LGHNA, CDR2 YSLEER, per germline. This CDR3 is CASSQDGARGDIRYF. CDR3 sequence (DNA): TGCGCCAGCAGCCAAGATGGGGCGCGCGGGGACATTCGGTACTTC.

This clone was seen a few times. The CDR3 spells CASSSPEGEAFF. CDR3 in DNA: TGTGCCAGCAGCTCCCCCGAAGGTGAAGCTTTCTTT. This sequence joins TRBV28 and TRBJ1-1; no clear D. There are 12 residues in the CDR3. Germline V gene sequence: CDR1 MDHEN, CDR2 SYDVKM. The V end was cut by 6 bases, the J end by 7 bases, with 12 bases between.

A few counts support this clone. The identical CDR3 is also encoded by other nucleotide sequences in the sample. This sequence joins TRBV30 and TRBJ1-4; D is unclear. Trimming shortened V by 0 bases and J by 8 bases, and 4 bases separated the two germline ends. This CDR3 has 11 amino acids. Germline CDR1 reads GTSNPN; CDR2 reads SVGIG (reference sequence). The CDR3 coding sequence is TGTGCCTGGAGTGTAGGGGAAAAACTGTTTTTT. It yields the protein CAWSVGEKLFF.

The rearrangement joins TRBV4-1 to TRBJ1-5; tentatively, D is TRBD1 (6 bases). This CDR3 is built from 20 residues. V lost 0 bases and J 1 base, leaving 22 bases between the germline ends. In germline, CDR1 is MGHRA, CDR2 YSYEKL. CDR3 bases: TGCGCCAGCAGCCAAGATTGGCGTGGTTTGGCAGGGGCGAGCAATCAGCCCCAGCATTTT. Its protein product is CASSQDWRGLAGASNQPQHF.

The V gene is TRBV19, the J gene TRBJ1-5; perhaps TRBD1 as D (5 bases). Germline V CDR1 and CDR2: LNHDA, SQIVND (reference sequence). This CDR3 region has 15 residues. The V end lost 4 bases, the J end lost 1 base, and 11 bases lay between the germline ends. The CDR3 sequence: CASSTGTVSNQPQHF. In DNA form, the CDR3 reads TGTGCCAGTAGTACAGGGACGGTGAGCAATCAGCCCCAGCATTTT.

CDR3 sequence (DNA): TGTGCCAGCAGATTCGTTCGACAGGGGGCGTACAATGAGCAGTTCTTC. Translating gives CASRFVRQGAYNEQFF. The J gene is TRBJ2-1, the V gene TRBV7-9, with TRBD1 identical over 10 bases. This CDR3 spans 16 amino acids. Germline assignment: CDR1 SEHNR and CDR2 FQNEAQ (reference sequence). The V gene end was trimmed by 6 bases and the J gene end by 4 bases; junction bases not matched to a gene: 9.

About this clone: At one boundary the junction diverges from the germline segment, which might be a read error. The CDR3 bases are TGTGCCAGCAGCAACAGACTAGCGGGAGGGCCTCCTACCTTC. Its protein is CASSNRLAGGPPTF. V is TRBV7-6 and J is TRBJ2-7, with 14 bases identical to TRBD2. CDR3 length: 14 residues. Germline lookup yields CDR1 SGHVS and CDR2 FNYEAQ.

The V call is TRBV27, the J call TRBJ1-1, with D perhaps TRBD1 (6 bases). V lost 2 bases to trimming and J lost 7 bases, with 14 bases between them. CDR3 size: 14 residues. Germline V gene data show CDR1 as MNHEY and CDR2 as SMNVEV (reference sequence). CDR3 DNA sequence: TGTGCCAGCAGTTTAAGACGCGGGGGCCTTGAAGCTTTCTTT. Its translation is CASSLRRGGLEAFF.

V gene TRBV6-5 combines with J gene TRBJ1-1, with D unclear. The V end was cut by 8 bases, the J end by 0 bases, with 16 bases between. The CDR3 extends over 15 amino acids. The germline V gene has CDR1 MNHEY and CDR2 SVGAGI. CDR3 DNA sequence: TGTGCCAGCTTCTTACCCGGCCCTATGAACACTGAAGCTTTCTTT. Translated, it gives CASFLPGPMNTEAFF.